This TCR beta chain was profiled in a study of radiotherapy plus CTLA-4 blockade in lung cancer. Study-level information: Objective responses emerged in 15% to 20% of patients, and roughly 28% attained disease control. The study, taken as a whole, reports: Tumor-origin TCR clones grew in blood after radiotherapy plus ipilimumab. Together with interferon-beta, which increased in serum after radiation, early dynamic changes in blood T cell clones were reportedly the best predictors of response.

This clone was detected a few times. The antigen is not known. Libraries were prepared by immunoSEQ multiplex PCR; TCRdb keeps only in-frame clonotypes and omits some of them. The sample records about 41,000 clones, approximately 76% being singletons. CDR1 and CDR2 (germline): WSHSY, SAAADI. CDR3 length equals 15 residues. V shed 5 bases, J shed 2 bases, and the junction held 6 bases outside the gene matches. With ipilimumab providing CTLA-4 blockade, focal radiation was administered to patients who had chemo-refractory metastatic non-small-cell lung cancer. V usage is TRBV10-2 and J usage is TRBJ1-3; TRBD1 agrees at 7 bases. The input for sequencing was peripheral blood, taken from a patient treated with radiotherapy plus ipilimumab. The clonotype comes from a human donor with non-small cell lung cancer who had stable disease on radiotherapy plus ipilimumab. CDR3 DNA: TGCGCCAGCAGTTGGGGACAGAGAACTGGAAACACCATATATTTT. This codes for CASSWGQRTGNTIYF.